This is a list of T cell receptor beta chains from one sample in a study of cytotoxic CD8 clonotypes in ibrutinib-treated CLL. The repertoire was sequenced with immunoSEQ multiplex PCR; TCRdb's copy has only in-frame clones and lacks some. This table has some 200,000 clones, just under 80% appearing once. Sequencing used PBMCs, obtained after 12 months of ibrutinib treatment. The receptors were sampled from a human donor with chronic lymphocytic leukemia. Both conserved end residues are part of each CDR3. The D gene is left open where the match is weak. The listing skips clone size in some rows; elsewhere it reads once, few, many or a size class.

D: NA; J: TRBJ2-1; V: TRBV27; size: few; DNA: TGTGCCAGCAGTCCACCCCCCGGGGGCAATGAGCAGTTCTTC; CDR3: CASSPPPGGNEQFF
D: NA; J: TRBJ2-7; V: TRBV28; size: few; DNA: TGTGCCAGCTGGGGTTCCTACGAGCAGTACTTC; CDR3: CASWGSYEQYF
D: TRBD2; J: TRBJ2-1; V: TRBV9; size: NA; DNA: TGTGCCAGCAGCGCTGATTTAGCGGGGGGAGGCAATGAGCAGTTCTTC; CDR3: CASSADLAGGGNEQFF
D: TRBD1; J: TRBJ1-3; V: TRBV18; size: NA; DNA: TGTGCCAGCTCACCTATTACAGGGGCTGGAAACACCATATATTTT; CDR3: CASSPITGAGNTIYF
D: NA; J: TRBJ2-7; V: TRBV7-3; size: NA; DNA: TGTGCCAGCAGCACAACTGGCGGGGACTCCTACGAGCAGTACTTC; CDR3: CASSTTGGDSYEQYF
D: TRBD1; J: TRBJ1-1; V: TRBV11-2; size: once; DNA: TGTGCCAGCAGCTACGCTGGGACAGAGGGCACTGAAGCTTTCTTT; CDR3: CASSYAGTEGTEAFF
D: NA; J: TRBJ2-4; V: TRBV19; size: NA; DNA: TGTGCCAGTAGTATGGGGCTGGGTGTCGCCGGAACTTTAGCCAAAAACATTCAGTACTTC; CDR3: CASSMGLGVAGTLAKNIQYF
D: TRBD2; J: TRBJ2-1; V: TRBV5-4; size: NA; DNA: TGTGCCAGCAGCCGTCCCACGACTAGCGGAGCGGTCTCCTACAATGAGCAGTTCTTC; CDR3: CASSRPTTSGAVSYNEQFF
D: NA; J: TRBJ2-1; V: TRBV4-1; size: NA; DNA: TGCGCCAGCAGCCAAGGGACTCGCCCCTACGAGCAGTTCTTC; CDR3: CASSQGTRPYEQFF
D: NA; J: TRBJ1-2; V: TRBV18; size: NA; DNA: TGTGCCAGCTCACCACGGACCGAGGGCTACACCTTC; CDR3: CASSPRTEGYTF
D: TRBD1; J: TRBJ2-1; V: TRBV14; size: NA; DNA: TGTGCCAGCAGCCTACAGGGGGCCTCGTCCTACAATGAGCAGTTCTTC; CDR3: CASSLQGASSYNEQFF
D: NA; J: TRBJ1-4; V: TRBV6-5; size: NA; DNA: TGTGCCAGCGGTCAGGGGCAAAAACTGTTTTTT; CDR3: CASGQGQKLFF
D: TRBD2; J: TRBJ2-1; V: TRBV4-1; size: NA; DNA: TGCGCCAGCAGCCAAGCCCTCTCGGGGGGCAGCGGGGGCAATGAGCAGTTCTTC; CDR3: CASSQALSGGSGGNEQFF
D: NA; J: TRBJ2-5; V: TRBV5-6; size: few; DNA: TGTGCCAGCAGCCCCAGATATTCAAAAGAGACCCAGTACTTC; CDR3: CASSPRYSKETQYF
D: TRBD2; J: TRBJ2-2; V: TRBV5-6; size: NA; DNA: TGTGCCAGCAGCTTGGGGGCGGGAGCCATCGGGGAGCTGTTTTTT; CDR3: CASSLGAGAIGELFF
D: TRBD2; J: TRBJ2-1; V: TRBV7-8; size: NA; DNA: TGTGCCAGCAGCCAAAGGACTAGCGGAGGCAACAATGAGCAGTTCTTC; CDR3: CASSQRTSGGNNEQFF
D: TRBD2; J: TRBJ2-1; V: TRBV15; size: NA; DNA: TGTGCCACCAGCAGAAATAGCGGGAGGGCCAGTGAGCAGTTCTTC; CDR3: CATSRNSGRASEQFF
D: TRBD2; J: TRBJ2-5; V: TRBV7-9; size: NA; DNA: TGTGCCAGCAGCTTCGCGGGGGAAGAGACCCAGTACTTC; CDR3: CASSFAGEETQYF
D: TRBD1; J: TRBJ2-7; V: TRBV5-1; size: few; DNA: TGCGCCAGCAGTCGGGACAGGGCTTACGAGCAGTACTTC; CDR3: CASSRDRAYEQYF
D: NA; J: TRBJ2-1; V: TRBV2; size: NA; DNA: TGTGCCAGCAGTGGTAGCGGTTTCTACAATGAGCAGTTCTTC; CDR3: CASSGSGFYNEQFF
D: NA; J: TRBJ2-7; V: TRBV7-9; size: NA; DNA: TGTGCCAGCAGCCCCCGGTACCGCACCGACTCCTACGAGCAGTACTTC; CDR3: CASSPRYRTDSYEQYF
D: TRBD1; J: TRBJ1-2; V: TRBV4-1; size: NA; DNA: TGCGCCAGCAGCCAAGTCTCCACCACCCTCGGGACAGGGCTGAACTATGGCTACACCTTC; CDR3: CASSQVSTTLGTGLNYGYTF
D: TRBD2; J: TRBJ2-3; V: TRBV7-9; size: NA; DNA: TGTGCCAGCAGCTTAGCAGAGACTAGCGGGAGGGGCACAGATACGCAGTATTTT; CDR3: CASSLAETSGRGTDTQYF
D: NA; J: TRBJ1-4; V: TRBV6-1; size: NA; DNA: TGTGCCAGCAGTGAACCAGGGTCAACTAATGAAAAACTGTTTTTT; CDR3: CASSEPGSTNEKLFF
D: NA; J: TRBJ1-1; V: TRBV13; size: once; DNA: TGTGCCAGCAGCTTAGGCCTCGGGTACACTGAAGCTTTCTTT; CDR3: CASSLGLGYTEAFF
D: TRBD2; J: TRBJ2-3; V: TRBV19; size: few; DNA: TGTGCCAGTAGGGACCCGGGACTAGCGGGATCACCCGGAAGCACAGATACGCAGTATTTT; CDR3: CASRDPGLAGSPGSTDTQYF
D: NA; J: TRBJ1-3; V: TRBV7-9; size: few; DNA: TGTGCCAGCAGCTTTCAGGGCTCTGGAAACACCATATATTTT; CDR3: CASSFQGSGNTIYF
D: NA; J: TRBJ1-2; V: TRBV10-1; size: NA; DNA: TGCGCCAGCTCCCAGGGATTCGACTATGGCTACACCTTC; CDR3: CASSQGFDYGYTF
D: NA; J: TRBJ1-1; V: TRBV25-1; size: NA; DNA: TGTGCCAGCAGCAGAGGTCCGGCTAATGGGGCTGAAGCTTTCTTT; CDR3: CASSRGPANGAEAFF
D: NA; J: TRBJ1-1; V: TRBV21-1; size: NA; DNA: TGTGCCAGCAGCAAAAGAACAGGGACGCCTGAAGCTTTCTTT; CDR3: CASSKRTGTPEAFF
D: NA; J: TRBJ2-7; V: TRBV2; size: NA; DNA: TGTGCCAGCACGGCGCCCCGATCTCGTCTTTACGAGCAGTACTTC; CDR3: CASTAPRSRLYEQYF
D: NA; J: TRBJ1-5; V: TRBV6-1; size: NA; DNA: TGTGCCAGCAACCCACCCTCGGGGAGCACTCAGCCCCAGCATTTT; CDR3: CASNPPSGSTQPQHF
D: NA; J: TRBJ1-1; V: TRBV11-2; size: NA; DNA: TGTGCCAGCAGCTTCAACAGGAACACTGAAGCTTTCTTT; CDR3: CASSFNRNTEAFF
D: NA; J: TRBJ2-3; V: TRBV19; size: NA; DNA: TGTGCCAGTAGTCAGGCAGGCACAGATACGCAGTATTTT; CDR3: CASSQAGTDTQYF
D: NA; J: TRBJ2-5; V: TRBV19; size: NA; DNA: TGTGCCAGTAGGCCCGGACAGTGGTCGGAGACCCAGTACTTC; CDR3: CASRPGQWSETQYF
D: NA; J: TRBJ2-2; V: TRBV5-1; size: few; DNA: TGCGCCAGCAGCGTAGACTCGTTCGGGGAGCTGTTTTTT; CDR3: CASSVDSFGELFF
D: TRBD1; J: TRBJ1-5; V: TRBV18; size: NA; DNA: TGTGCCAGCTCAGAGGGACAGGGCTGGCAGCCCCAGCATTTT; CDR3: CASSEGQGWQPQHF
D: TRBD1; J: TRBJ1-2; V: TRBV5-1; size: few; DNA: TGCGCCAGCAGCTTGGGGGGACAGAACTATGGCTACACCTTC; CDR3: CASSLGGQNYGYTF
D: TRBD2; J: TRBJ2-1; V: TRBV27; size: NA; DNA: TGTGCCAGCAGTTTGGCTACTAGCGGGAGTCCCTACAATGAGCAGTTCTTC; CDR3: CASSLATSGSPYNEQFF
D: TRBD1; J: TRBJ1-4; V: TRBV29-1; size: few; DNA: TGCAGCGTCAATCCAACCGGGACAGGTGGGGAAAAACTGTTTTTT; CDR3: CSVNPTGTGGEKLFF
D: TRBD1; J: TRBJ1-5; V: TRBV6-5; size: NA; DNA: TGTGCCAGCAGCCGGGACAGGGTTACTCAGCCCCAGCATTTT; CDR3: CASSRDRVTQPQHF
D: NA; J: TRBJ2-3; V: TRBV7-9; size: NA; DNA: TGTGCCAGCAGCCCATGGGGGGCGACTAGCACAGATACGCAGTATTTT; CDR3: CASSPWGATSTDTQYF
D: TRBD1; J: TRBJ2-5; V: TRBV7-2; size: NA; DNA: TGTGCCAGCAGCCTGACAGGGGGCGCGGAGACCCAGTACTTC; CDR3: CASSLTGGAETQYF
D: TRBD2; J: TRBJ2-7; V: TRBV5-1; size: once; DNA: TGCGCCAGCAGCTTGGGAGGAGCGGGAGGGGGCGAGCAGTACTTC; CDR3: CASSLGGAGGGEQYF
D: NA; J: TRBJ2-7; V: TRBV10-3; size: NA; DNA: TGTGCCATCAGTGGTGGGGATGAGACCTACGAGCAGTACTTC; CDR3: CAISGGDETYEQYF